These 27 T cell receptor beta chains came from one sample sequenced in a study of blood T cell repertoires in COVID-19. Produced via immunoSEQ multiplex PCR; TCRdb's table is partial and in-frame only. The data contain roughly 50,000 clones, less than 95% of them singletons. Input material: peripheral blood. These receptors were collected from a woman aged 40 to 50 with active COVID-19.

This clone was counted only a few times. V is TRBV7-3 and J is TRBJ1-5; D is unresolved. Trimming stripped 1 base from V and 2 bases from J, with 15 bases between. The CDR3 totals 17 residues. Germline CDR1 reads SGHTA; CDR2 reads FQGTGA. DNA for the CDR3: TGTGCCAGCAGCTTAAATAGACCAACAAGCGGCAATCAGCCCCAGCATTTT. Translated: CASSLNRPTSGNQPQHF.

This clone showed up just once. The gene calls are TRBV5-6 and TRBJ1-2, with 9 bases that match TRBD1. CDR3 length: 18 amino acids. V lost 5 bases to trimming and J lost 1 base; unmatched junction nucleotides: 15. Germline V gene sequence: CDR1 SGHDT, CDR2 YYEEEE. The CDR3 sequence is CASSRTGAASHLNYGYTF. CDR3 coding DNA: TGTGCCAGCAGTCGGACAGGGGCCGCATCGCACCTTAACTATGGCTACACCTTC. Complete variable domain (other parts from reference TRBV5-6 and TRBJ1-2): DAGVTQSPTHLIKTRGQQVTLRCSPKSGHDTVSWYQQALGQGPQFIFQYYEEEERQRGNFPDRFSGHQFPNYSSELNVNALLLGDSALYLCASSRTGAASHLNYGYTFGSGTRLTVV.

The chain combines TRBV30 with TRBJ2-5; D call uncertain. Germline V gene data show CDR1 as GTSNPN and CDR2 as SVGIG (reference sequence). The CDR3 has 13 amino acids. V was trimmed by 0 bases and J by 6 bases, leaving 11 bases between them. CDR3 sequence: CAWSVFDSKTQYF. CDR3 sequence (DNA): TGTGCCTGGAGTGTTTTTGATTCTAAGACCCAGTACTTC.

This sequence joins TRBV2 and TRBJ2-5; TRBD2 matches 7 bases. Trimming cost V 7 bases and J 0 bases; bases outside gene matches: 5. Germline V gene data show CDR1 as SNHLY and CDR2 as FYNNEI. The CDR3 extends over 14 amino acids. CDR3 bases: TGTGCCAGCATACGGGGGGACTACCAAGAGACCCAGTACTTC. Amino acids: CASIRGDYQETQYF. The whole variable domain, remainder taken from reference TRBV2 and TRBJ2-5, is EPEVTQTPSHQVTQMGQEVILRCVPISNHLYFYWYRQILGQKVEFLVSFYNNEISEKSEIFDDQFSVERPDGSNFTLKIRSTKLEDSAMYFCASIRGDYQETQYFGPGTRLLVL.

This clone showed up just once. The chain carries TRBV12-5 and TRBJ1-3; D call uncertain. The CDR3 contains 14 residues. Germline CDR1 is LGHNT and CDR2 is FRNRAP. Trimming took off 2 bases at V and 1 base at J, with 6 bases between the two ends. CDR3 coding DNA: TGTGCTAGTGGTTTGACAAATTCTGGAAACACCATATATTTT. As protein: CASGLTNSGNTIYF.

V is TRBV7-8 and J is TRBJ2-1, with TRBD2 matching over 9 bases. V dropped 2 bases and J dropped 7; count of bases not matched to a gene: 6. Germline CDR1 SGHVS, CDR2 FQNEAQ. The CDR3 is 15 amino acids. Written as DNA, the CDR3 is TGTGCCAGCAGCTTACGAAGCGGGGGGCTTAATGAGCAGTTCTTC. This encodes CASSLRSGGLNEQFF. The full variable domain, completed using reference TRBV7-8 and TRBJ2-1, is GAGVSQSPRYKVAKRGQDVALRCDPISGHVSLFWYQQALGQGPEFLTYFQNEAQLDKSGLPSDRFFAERPEGSVSTLKIQRTQQEDSAVYLCASSLRSGGLNEQFFGPGTRLTVL.

This chain uses TRBV6-5 with TRBJ2-3, with D possibly matching TRBD2 (7 bases). The germline gives CDR1 MNHEY, CDR2 SVGAGI. V shed 6 bases and J shed 5 bases, with 18 bases lying between them. CDR3 length equals 15 residues. CDR3: CASSPMGGQGDTQYF. CDR3 DNA: TGTGCCAGCAGCCCGATGGGGGGGCAGGGAGATACGCAGTATTTT.

This chain uses TRBV4-1 with TRBJ2-7, with a weak D call TRBD2 (6 bases). The V gene lost 0 bases and the J gene lost 0 bases, with 9 bases spanning the gap. Germline assignment: CDR1 MGHRA and CDR2 YSYEKL. The CDR3 totals 15 residues. DNA for the CDR3: TGCGCCAGCAGCCAAGAGACTAGGCCCTCCTACGAGCAGTACTTC. This codes for CASSQETRPSYEQYF.

This chain links TRBV19 with TRBJ2-7; the match to TRBD2 covers 9 bases. The CDR3 extends over 14 amino acids. J was trimmed by 3 bases and V by 2 bases; bases with no gene match: 2. Looked up from germline, CDR1 is LNHDA and CDR2 is SQIVND (reference sequence). The CDR3 region has the DNA TGTGCCAGTAGTATAACTAGCGGGTTCTACGAGCAGTACTTC. Translating it yields CASSITSGFYEQYF.

This rearrangement joins TRBV4-1 to TRBJ2-5; the match to TRBD1 covers 10 bases. In germline, CDR1 is MGHRA, CDR2 YSYEKL. Unmatched junction bases numbered 15, after V lost 3 bases and J lost 5 bases. CDR3 length: 18 amino acids. The CDR3 bases are TGCGCCAGCAGCCATCGCGCCGCGACAGGGGGCGCGGAGGAGACCCAGTACTTC. Its protein is CASSHRAATGGAEETQYF.

About this clone: An end of the junction does not agree with germline; a read error may underlie this. The rearrangement links TRBV10-3 to TRBJ2-1; 7 nucleotides agree with TRBD2. Germline V gene sequence: CDR1 ENHRY, CDR2 SYGVKD. This CDR3 is built from 16 residues. The CDR3 region is CAISDGGGGSFNEQFF. Written as DNA, the CDR3 is TGTGCCATCAGTGACGGCGGGGGAGGCTCCTTCAATGAGCAGTTCTTC.

The CDR3 loop is CASSLLGTSQETQYF. In DNA, the CDR3 is TGTGCCAGCAGCTTACTCGGGACATCCCAAGAGACCCAGTACTTC. The chain combines TRBV7-8 with TRBJ2-5; the D gene is possibly TRBD1 (6 bases). Per germline, CDR1 SGHVS and CDR2 FQNEAQ. The CDR3 consists of 15 residues. V lost 2 bases and J 1 base, leaving 11 bases between the germline ends.

This clone appeared a single time. V usage is TRBV5-6 and J usage is TRBJ2-1; TRBD2 is a possible D gene (7 bases). The CDR3 consists of 17 residues. Germline loops: CDR1 SGHDT, CDR2 YYEEEE. Trimming cost V 3 bases and J 4 bases, with 20 bases left between them. Here the CDR3 reads CASSSLRGAISYNEQFF. The CDR3 DNA reads as TGTGCCAGCAGCTCACTCCGGGGGGCAATTTCGTACAATGAGCAGTTCTTC.

The J gene is TRBJ2-2, the V gene TRBV18, with no clear D. The CDR3 runs 14 residues. Germline V gene sequence: CDR1 KGHSH, CDR2 LQKENI. Between the trimmed V and J ends, which lost 3 bases and 2 bases, there was a span of 7 bases. The CDR3 DNA sequence: TGTGCCAGCTCACCCCGTAGTAACACCGGGGAGCTGTTTTTT. Its protein product is CASSPRSNTGELFF.

The V call is TRBV5-5, the J call TRBJ1-2; D gene ambiguous. This CDR3 is built from 17 residues. V was clipped by 0 bases and J by 8 bases, with 23 bases between them. CDR1 and CDR2 from the germline V gene are SGHKS and YYEKEE (reference sequence). For the CDR3, the DNA is TGTGCCAGCAGCTTGGCCGAAGAACTCTACGGGGAACGAGGCTACACCTTC. This translates into CASSLAEELYGERGYTF.

This chain uses TRBV6-1 with TRBJ2-7, with 8 bases lining up with TRBD1. The CDR3 has 13 residues. Trimming cost V 3 bases and J 6 bases; bases outside gene matches: 4. Germline values: CDR1 MNHNS, CDR2 SASEGT. The CDR3: CASSEWTGSEQYF. CDR3 nucleotide sequence: TGTGCCAGCAGTGAGTGGACAGGGTCCGAGCAGTACTTC.

The rearrangement joins TRBV15 to TRBJ1-2, with no clear D. V lost 8 bases and J lost 8, with 15 bases in between. The CDR3 contains 12 residues. Germline assignment: CDR1 LNHNV and CDR2 YYDKDF (reference sequence). The CDR3 nucleotides read TGTGCCACCGGGAGAGGCTCGGGGGGCTACACCTTC. It translates to CATGRGSGGYTF.

V gene TRBV18 combines with J gene TRBJ2-7; 9 nucleotides align to TRBD1. The CDR3 is made up of 15 amino acids. J gave up 2 bases and V 4 bases, and 6 bases lay outside the gene matches. Germline V gene sequence: CDR1 KGHSH, CDR2 LQKENI. The CDR3 DNA reads TGTGCCAGCTCACATGCCCGGACAGGGGCCTACGAGCAGTACTTC. Its protein is CASSHARTGAYEQYF. Full variable domain (outside the CDR3, taken from reference TRBV18 and TRBJ2-7): NAGVMQNPRHLVRRRGQEARLRCSPMKGHSHVYWYRQLPEEGLKFMVYLQKENIIDESGMPKERFSAEFPKEGPSILRIQQVVRGDSAAYFCASSHARTGAYEQYFGPGTRLTVT.

The rearrangement links TRBV11-3 to TRBJ2-6; D perhaps matches TRBD1 (6 bases). The V end lost 5 bases, the J end lost 0 bases, and 11 bases lay between the germline ends. Germline CDR1 and CDR2: SGHNT and YENEEA. CDR3 size: 16 residues. The CDR3 nucleotides are TGTGCCAGCAGCCGAGGGGGTAGCTCTGGGGCCAACGTCCTGACTTTC. Encoded protein: CASSRGGSSGANVLTF.

This chain links TRBV19 with TRBJ2-3; 9 bases line up with TRBD1. Germline V CDR1 and CDR2: LNHDA, SQIVND (reference sequence). The CDR3 has 14 residues. Trimming removed 4 bases from V and 10 bases from J; junction bases left unmatched: 9. The CDR3: CASSTPGQGKPQYF. CDR3 DNA sequence: TGTGCCAGTAGTACCCCGGGACAGGGAAAGCCGCAGTATTTT. Full variable domain (remainder filled in from reference TRBV19 and TRBJ2-3): DGGITQSPKYLFRKEGQNVTLSCEQNLNHDAMYWYRQDPGQGLRLIYYSQIVNDFQKGDIAEGYSVSREKKESFPLTVTSAQKNPTAFYLCASSTPGQGKPQYFGPGTRLTVL.

The chain recombines TRBV28 with TRBJ2-4; the match to TRBD1 covers 7 bases. The J segment lost 7 bases and the V segment lost 6 bases, leaving 3 bases of the junction unmatched. The germline V gene has CDR1 MDHEN and CDR2 SYDVKM. The CDR3 runs 12 residues. This chain's CDR3 is CASRTGFNIQYF. CDR3 in DNA: TGTGCCAGCAGGACAGGGTTTAACATTCAGTACTTC.

V usage is TRBV30 and J usage is TRBJ1-1; 10 nucleotides agree with TRBD1. Germline V gene sequence: CDR1 GTSNPN, CDR2 SVGIG (reference sequence). This CDR3 has 14 amino acids. The V gene end was trimmed by 2 bases and the J gene end by 4 bases; junction bases not matched to a gene: 4. The CDR3 region is CAWSRTGGSTEAFF. CDR3 in DNA: TGTGCCTGGAGTCGGACAGGGGGTAGCACTGAAGCTTTCTTT.

This chain links TRBV5-1 with TRBJ1-1; 8 bases align to TRBD1. CDR3 length equals 14 residues. The junction had 3 bases not matched to a gene; V was cut back by 4 bases and J by 1 base. CDR1 is SGHRS, CDR2 YFSETQ, per germline. The CDR3 region is CASSTGTGNTEAFF. CDR3 bases: TGCGCCAGCAGCACGGGGACAGGGAACACTGAAGCTTTCTTT. Full variable domain (missing parts from reference TRBV5-1 and TRBJ1-1): KAGVTQTPRYLIKTRGQQVTLSCSPISGHRSVSWYQQTPGQGLQFLFEYFSETQRNKGNFPGRFSGRQFSNSRSEMNVSTLELGDSALYLCASSTGTGNTEAFFGQGTRLTVV.

By sample fraction, this clone is medium-sized. The gene calls are TRBV5-1 and TRBJ1-5, with D possibly being TRBD1 (5 bases). V gave up 0 bases and J gave up 4 bases, with 11 bases separating them. CDR1 is SGHRS, CDR2 YFSETQ, per germline. CDR3 size: 15 residues. Written as DNA, the CDR3 is TGCGCCAGCAGCTTGGTGGGGGGGTCTAATCAGCCCCAGCATTTT. The encoded protein is CASSLVGGSNQPQHF.

The CDR3 is CAITSGFRDGYTF. The CDR3 nucleotides read TGTGCCATCACCTCGGGGTTTCGGGATGGCTACACCTTC. The chain combines TRBV10-3 with TRBJ1-2; D gene ambiguous. The length of the CDR3 is 13 residues. CDR1 is ENHRY and CDR2 is SYGVKD in the germline V gene. The V end was cut by 7 bases, the J end by 6 bases, with 15 bases between.

This chain joins TRBV5-6 and TRBJ2-2, with D perhaps matching TRBD2 (6 bases). V was clipped by 3 bases and J by 4 bases, with 13 bases between them. CDR3 size: 15 residues. The germline gives CDR1 SGHDT, CDR2 YYEEEE. The DNA of the CDR3 is TGTGCCAGCAGCTGGCGGGGACTGCTCACCGGGGAGCTGTTTTTT. Translating it yields CASSWRGLLTGELFF.

The chain combines TRBV6-5 with TRBJ1-6; no reliable D call. This CDR3 region has 13 residues. Trimming took off 6 bases at V and 10 bases at J, with 13 bases between the two ends. Germline lookup yields CDR1 MNHEY and CDR2 SVGAGI. For the CDR3, the DNA is TGTGCCAGCAGGACGAGGGATCGGTCACCCCTCCACTTT. Translation gives CASRTRDRSPLHF.